This TCR beta chain was obtained from a study of control samples from healthy donors and cancer patients. Produced via immunoSEQ multiplex PCR; TCRdb's table is partial and in-frame only. The repertoire holds about 160,000 clones, with less than 95% as singletons. V was clipped by 5 bases and J by 7 bases, with 11 bases between them. CDR3 length equals 12 residues. Per the germline V gene, CDR1 is LGHDT and CDR2 is YNNKEL (reference sequence). Material for sequencing was PBMCs. The chain carries TRBV3-1 (or the pseudogene TRBV3-2) and TRBJ1-1, with D possibly being TRBD1 (5 bases). The origin of this receptor is a man in his sixties with colorectal cancer. Written as DNA, the CDR3 is TGTGCCAGCAGCTCCATAAGGGGTGAAGCTTTCTTT. The encoded protein is CASSSIRGEAFF.